The clone carrying this TCR beta chain was detected only once. Its target is unknown. The sample is drawn from a study of response to subunit inactivated influenza vaccine. General study points: Few new T cells, the authors suggested, are recruited by each seasonal influenza vaccination.

The CDR3 is made up of 16 amino acids. CDR1 is SGDLS and CDR2 is YYNGEE in the germline V gene. Trimming removed 3 bases from V and 0 bases from J, with 14 bases in between. One entry per CDR3 protein, called by TCRdb with MiXCR from the RT-PCR reads. The data contain 650,000 to 850,000 distinct CDR3 sequences, more than 11% of them singletons. This specimen consisted of PBMCs from blood, obtained 14 days before vaccination. This TCR was recovered from a man aged 45-60 years who received an inactivated influenza vaccine. V gene TRBV9 combines with J gene TRBJ2-3, with D maybe TRBD1 (5 bases). The chain's CDR3 is CASSAEGATSTDTQYF. Written as DNA, the CDR3 is TGTGCCAGCAGCGCAGAAGGGGCTACAAGCACAGATACGCAGTATTTT.